This entry lists 27 T cell receptor beta chains sequenced from one sample in a study of cytomegalovirus exposure and HLA in healthy donors. The PCR used 60 Vbeta and 13 Jbeta primers. TCRdb's copy holds only in-frame clones and misses some; the assay was immunoSEQ multiplex PCR. This table has approximately 100,000 clones, 65% to 85% appearing once. The sample consisted of PBMCs. The receptors were gathered from a woman between 40 and 55 years old in good health and CMV-seronegative.

The sample holds one count of this clone. The V and J genes are TRBV11-2 and TRBJ2-3, with D possibly TRBD2 on 6 matching bases. Trimming left V 5 bases short and J 1 base short, with 16 bases between. There are 16 residues in the CDR3. Germline loops: CDR1 SGHAT, CDR2 FQNNGV. The CDR3 DNA reads as TGTGCCAGCAGCGGCGCTAGCGCACAACGCACAGATACGCAGTATTTT. It translates to CASSGASAQRTDTQYF. The complete variable domain, with remaining parts taken from reference TRBV11-2 and TRBJ2-3, reads EAGVAQSPRYKIIEKRQSVAFWCNPISGHATLYWYQQILGQGPKLLIQFQNNGVVDDSQLPKDRFSAERLKGVDSTLKIQPAKLEDSAVYLCASSGASAQRTDTQYFGPGTRLTVL.

Concerning this clone: Without the conserved terminal phenylalanine or tryptophan, this CDR3 likely stems from a read error. This chain links TRBV19 with TRBJ1-3; D ambiguous. Germline V gives CDR1 LNHDA, CDR2 SQIVND (reference sequence). The CDR3 length is 14 residues. Trimming took 3 bases from V and 2 from J, leaving 8 bases between them. The CDR3 bases are TGTGCCAGTAGTATTGCGGGGACTGGAAACACCATATATTCT. Amino acid sequence: CASSIAGTGNTIYS.

The chain employs TRBV6-5 and TRBJ2-7; 7 bases agree with TRBD1. Looked up from germline, CDR1 is MNHEY and CDR2 is SVGAGI. The CDR3 spans 11 residues. V trimming: 7 bases; J trimming: 6 bases; junction bases outside the gene matches: 3. CDR3 sequence reads: CASTAGGEQYF. DNA for the CDR3: TGTGCCAGCACGGCAGGGGGCGAGCAGTACTTC.

Concerning this clone: A read error may account for a junction end that differs from germline. V is TRBV7-9 and J is TRBJ1-5; 8 nucleotides align to TRBD1. There are 14 residues in the CDR3. Germline CDR1 SEHNR, CDR2 FQNEAQ (reference sequence). CDR3: CSSSSGQGGQPQHF. The CDR3 nucleotides read TGTTCCAGCAGCTCAGGACAGGGTGGTCAGCCCCAGCATTTT.

This clone was observed a few times. This chain joins TRBV5-1 and TRBJ2-7, with 9 positions matching TRBD2. The CDR3 sequence is 16 residues long. Trimming took 4 bases from V and 0 from J; bases not matched to a gene: 8. Germline V gene data show CDR1 as SGHRS and CDR2 as YFSETQ. CDR3 sequence: CASSPTSGFPSYEQYF. CDR3 nucleotide sequence: TGCGCCAGCAGCCCGACTAGCGGTTTCCCCTCCTACGAGCAGTACTTC.

Only one count was recorded for this clone. The chain joins TRBV7-6 to TRBJ1-5, with TRBD1 identical over 8 bases. The CDR3 loop spans 16 amino acids. J gave up 6 bases and V 2 bases, and 9 bases lay outside the gene matches. Germline V gene data show CDR1 as SGHVS and CDR2 as FNYEAQ. The CDR3 coding sequence is TGTGCCAGCAGCTTACTCCCGGACAGGGTGAGTCAGCCCCAGCATTTT. This sequence encodes CASSLLPDRVSQPQHF.

Only one count was recorded for this clone. V is TRBV30 and J is TRBJ2-7; D perhaps matches TRBD2 (5 bases). With 0 bases removed from V and 0 bases from J, the gap between germline ends came to 12 bases. In germline, CDR1 is GTSNPN, CDR2 SVGIG (reference sequence). The CDR3 is 15 residues long. The CDR3 bases are TGTGCCTGGAGTGTGGGTCGGGGTAGCTCCTACGAGCAGTACTTC. Translating gives CAWSVGRGSSYEQYF.

V usage is TRBV2 and J usage is TRBJ2-2; TRBD2 might be the D (6 bases). The V and J ends lost 3 bases and 0 bases respectively, with 11 bases between them. Germline values: CDR1 SNHLY, CDR2 FYNNEI. The CDR3 has 16 amino acids. This CDR3 is CASSDLAGTNTGELFF. The CDR3 DNA is TGTGCCAGCAGTGATCTGGCGGGGACGAACACCGGGGAGCTGTTTTTT.

This clone was recorded a few times. This chain uses TRBV5-4 with TRBJ2-1; possible D gene TRBD2, 5 bases. Germline CDR1 reads SGHNT; CDR2 reads YYREEE (reference sequence). Trimming pared 0 bases from V and 1 base from J, leaving 8 bases between. This CDR3 spans 15 amino acids. The CDR3 sequence: CASSLDGLSYNEQFF. As DNA, the CDR3 is TGTGCCAGCAGCTTGGACGGACTGTCCTACAATGAGCAGTTCTTC. Complete variable domain (other parts from reference TRBV5-4 and TRBJ2-1): ETGVTQSPTHLIKTRGQQVTLRCSSQSGHNTVSWYQQALGQGPQFIFQYYREEENGRGNFPPRFSGLQFPNYSSELNVNALELDDSALYLCASSLDGLSYNEQFFGPGTRLTVL.

The chain is built from TRBV5-1 and TRBJ2-1; weak D call: TRBD2 (5 bases). Trimming took 0 bases from V and 6 from J, leaving 7 bases between them. CDR3 length: 13 residues. Germline CDR1 and CDR2: SGHRS and YFSETQ. The CDR3 is CASSLEGGNEQFF. Here the CDR3 DNA reads TGCGCCAGCAGCTTGGAAGGAGGCAATGAGCAGTTCTTC.

This clone has only one observation. This chain links TRBV11-2 with TRBJ1-1, with a weak D call TRBD1 (5 bases). Germline CDR1 is SGHAT and CDR2 is FQNNGV. CDR3 size: 14 residues. V lost 2 bases and J 5 bases, leaving 12 bases between the germline ends. Here the CDR3 reads CASSLIGGRTEAFF. The CDR3 bases are TGTGCCAGCAGCTTAATCGGGGGGAGGACTGAAGCTTTCTTT. Full variable domain (rest looked up from reference TRBV11-2 and TRBJ1-1): EAGVAQSPRYKIIEKRQSVAFWCNPISGHATLYWYQQILGQGPKLLIQFQNNGVVDDSQLPKDRFSAERLKGVDSTLKIQPAKLEDSAVYLCASSLIGGRTEAFFGQGTRLTVV.

This sequence joins TRBV10-3 and TRBJ1-5; 7 positions match TRBD1. Germline CDR1 and CDR2: ENHRY and SYGVKD. This CDR3 is 14 amino acids long. The V and J ends lost 10 bases and 7 bases, in that order; junction bases with no gene match: 13. In DNA, the CDR3 is TGTGCCAGCAGCCTACAGGGGACCCACCAGCCCCAGCATTTT. Translating gives CASSLQGTHQPQHF.

A few counts support this clone. The chain carries TRBV2 and TRBJ2-3; D might be TRBD1 (5 bases). Germline V gene data show CDR1 as SNHLY and CDR2 as FYNNEI. CDR3 length equals 14 residues. V lost 6 bases, J lost 2 bases, and 12 bases lay in between. The CDR3 loop is CASRQGLNTDTQYF. CDR3 coding DNA: TGTGCCAGCAGGCAGGGCTTGAACACAGATACGCAGTATTTT. The whole variable domain, filled in from reference TRBV2 and TRBJ2-3, reads EPEVTQTPSHQVTQMGQEVILRCVPISNHLYFYWYRQILGQKVEFLVSFYNNEISEKSEIFDDQFSVERPDGSNFTLKIRSTKLEDSAMYFCASRQGLNTDTQYFGPGTRLTVL.

The rearrangement links TRBV7-2 to TRBJ2-5; the match to TRBD2 covers 11 bases. This CDR3 comprises 19 residues. CDR1 SGHTA and CDR2 FQGNSA come from the germline V gene. Losses at the gene ends were 1 base for V and 5 bases for J; bases not matched to a gene: 15. The CDR3 is CASSLGGKGLAGGRETQYF. The CDR3 region has the DNA TGTGCCAGCAGCTTAGGGGGGAAGGGCCTAGCGGGGGGACGGGAGACCCAGTACTTC.

This sequence joins TRBV18 and TRBJ2-5, with D possibly matching TRBD1 (5 bases). Germline CDR1 is KGHSH and CDR2 is LQKENI. The ends were cut back, 5 bases at V and 5 bases at J, with 21 bases in the middle. This CDR3 region has 16 residues. CDR3 in amino acids: CASSADVWGRGETQYF. CDR3 coding DNA: TGTGCCAGCTCAGCGGATGTGTGGGGCCGCGGCGAGACCCAGTACTTC.

The chain has TRBV5-8 and TRBJ2-7; TRBD2 is a possible D gene (6 bases). The V end lost 6 bases, the J end lost 4 bases, and 14 bases lay between the germline ends. The V gene's germline CDR1 is SGHTS and CDR2 YDEGEE. This CDR3 has 13 residues. This CDR3 is CASNSLRGYEQYF. The CDR3, as DNA: TGTGCCAGCAACTCACTACGGGGGTACGAGCAGTACTTC.

This clone was recorded only once. This chain uses TRBV4-2 with TRBJ1-6; D is perhaps TRBD1 (6 bases). The germline gives CDR1 LGHNA, CDR2 YNFKEQ. V was cut by 6 bases and J by 0 bases, with 12 bases left in between. CDR3 length: 16 amino acids. CDR3 DNA sequence: TGTGCCAGCAGTCCAACAGGGAGCTCCTATAATTCACCCCTCCACTTT. Translated, it gives CASSPTGSSYNSPLHF.

The gene calls are TRBV5-4 and TRBJ2-7; TRBD1 agrees at 7 bases. The CDR3 is 12 amino acids. Germline lookup yields CDR1 SGHNT and CDR2 YYREEE (reference sequence). Germline trimming cut 4 bases from V and 3 bases from J; bases unmatched to any gene: 1. The CDR3 is CASSGDSYEQYF. The CDR3 nucleotides are TGTGCCAGCAGCGGGGACAGCTACGAGCAGTACTTC.

The chain couples TRBV7-8 to TRBJ2-1, with 10 bases fitting TRBD2. Germline V gives CDR1 SGHVS, CDR2 FQNEAQ. The CDR3 contains 13 residues. With 5 bases clipped from V and 7 bases from J, the junction kept 2 bases outside the gene matches. The CDR3 DNA is TGTGCCAGCAGCCAGCGGGGGGGGAATGAGCAGTTCTTC. Protein sequence: CASSQRGGNEQFF.

The J gene is TRBJ2-3, the V gene TRBV4-1, with TRBD2 matching over 14 bases. This CDR3 has 18 amino acids. Germline lookup yields CDR1 MGHRA and CDR2 YSYEKL. Germline trimming cut 3 bases from V and 7 bases from J; bases unmatched to any gene: 12. CDR3 loop: CASSQELTSGGALYTQYF. CDR3 in DNA: TGCGCCAGCAGCCAGGAACTGACTAGCGGGGGGGCATTATATACGCAGTATTTT.

This clone has just a few counts. The V and J genes are TRBV9 and TRBJ2-1; 9 nucleotides match TRBD2. The V and J ends lost 1 base and 1 base, in that order; junction bases with no gene match: 3. The length of the CDR3 is 16 residues. Germline V CDR1 and CDR2: SGDLS, YYNGEE. CDR3 coding DNA: TGTGCCAGCAGCGTAAATGCGGGAGGGTCCTACAATGAGCAGTTCTTC. It translates to CASSVNAGGSYNEQFF.

The chain carries TRBV11-3 and TRBJ2-5; 10 nucleotides align to TRBD1. V lost 5 bases and J lost 3; bases outside the gene matches: 6. Germline CDR1 is SGHNT and CDR2 is YENEEA. This CDR3 spans 15 amino acids. The CDR3 region is CASSEGQGEEETQYF. CDR3 nucleotide sequence: TGTGCCAGCAGCGAAGGACAGGGGGAGGAAGAGACCCAGTACTTC.

The CDR3 DNA is TGTGCCAGCAGCTTGCTGTGGGCTAGCGGGAACACAGATACGCAGTATTTT. It is translated as CASSLLWASGNTDTQYF. This chain uses TRBV5-4 with TRBJ2-3; 9 bases agree with TRBD2. The length of the CDR3 is 17 residues. The V gene's germline CDR1 is SGHNT and CDR2 YYREEE (reference sequence). V gave up 1 base and J gave up 2 bases; unmatched junction bases: 8.

The J gene is TRBJ1-3, the V gene TRBV7-9, with D possibly being TRBD1 (6 bases). In germline, CDR1 is SEHNR, CDR2 FQNEAQ (reference sequence). CDR3 length: 19 residues. The V end lost 4 bases, the J end lost 0 bases, and 22 bases lay between the germline ends. CDR3 sequence (DNA): TGTGCCAGCAGCTCTGGGCAGGGGCCCCACAGAGGCTCTGGAAACACCATATATTTT. This encodes CASSSGQGPHRGSGNTIYF.

This chain links TRBV9 with TRBJ2-5, with a tentative D call TRBD1 (6 bases). CDR3 length: 14 amino acids. The V end lost 0 bases, the J end lost 2 bases, and 8 bases lay between the germline ends. The germline CDR1 and CDR2 sequences are SGDLS and YYNGEE. The CDR3 here is CASSVGTAQETQYF. In DNA, the CDR3 is TGTGCCAGCAGCGTAGGGACAGCACAAGAGACCCAGTACTTC.

V is TRBV6-1 and J is TRBJ2-4; 9 bases align to TRBD2. The CDR3 length is 15 residues. V trimming: 7 bases; J trimming: 12 bases; junction bases outside the gene matches: 16. Looked up from germline, CDR1 is MNHNS and CDR2 is SASEGT. In DNA form, the CDR3 reads TGTGCCAGCACGGAGTTAGCGGGGGCCGGGGGGAGTCAGTACTTC. It encodes CASTELAGAGGSQYF.

This clone was observed once. At one end the junction does not follow the germline gene, possibly because of a read error. The chain employs TRBV7-7 and TRBJ2-5; D perhaps matches TRBD2 (7 bases). Germline CDR1 is SSHAT and CDR2 is FNYEAQ (reference sequence). The CDR3 is made up of 15 amino acids. The CDR3 DNA reads as TGTGCTAGCAGCTTATTACGGGGGGCCTATGAGACCCAGTACTTC. Translation gives CASSLLRGAYETQYF. Variable domain in full (rest from reference TRBV7-7 and TRBJ2-5): GAGVSQSPRYKVTKRGQDVTLRCDPISSHATLYWYQQALGQGPEFLTYFNYEAQPDKSGLPSDRFSAERPEGSISTLTIQRTEQRDSAMYRCASSLLRGAYETQYFGPGTRLLVL.